These T cell receptor beta chains were read from a single sample in a study of blood T cell repertoires in COVID-19. Data came from immunoSEQ multiplex PCR; TCRdb stores just in-frame clones and leaves some out. The profile covers approximately 92,000 clones, with around 88% appearing a single time and about a sixth taken by the ten largest. Source material: peripheral blood. The receptors stem from a woman aged 55-69 years with COVID-19, enrolled during active disease. Both conserved end residues are part of each CDR3.

v_call: TRBV12-5
j_call: TRBJ2-1
cdr3_aa: CASGQDGGSYNEQFF

v_call: TRBV5-1
j_call: TRBJ2-5
cdr3_aa: CASSLGVQETQYF

v_call: TRBV11-2
j_call: TRBJ2-3
cdr3_aa: CASSLGPGLAGGRDTQYF

v_call: TRBV5-1
j_call: TRBJ2-7
cdr3_aa: CASSLPRDGTSYEQYF

v_call: TRBV5-8
j_call: TRBJ2-2
cdr3_aa: CASSLSLSTGELFF

v_call: TRBV7-2
j_call: TRBJ1-4
cdr3_aa: CASSLWGGNEKLFF

v_call: TRBV5-1
j_call: TRBJ1-1
cdr3_aa: CASSLDAGYTEAFF

v_call: TRBV15
j_call: TRBJ1-5
cdr3_aa: CATSRDRWEGGQHNQPQHF

v_call: TRBV29-1
j_call: TRBJ2-7
cdr3_aa: CSVQASGAYEQYF

v_call: TRBV7-8
j_call: TRBJ1-6
cdr3_aa: CASSHRQSSYNSPLHF

v_call: TRBV19
j_call: TRBJ2-5
cdr3_aa: CASSTASGGYQTQYF

v_call: TRBV28
j_call: TRBJ2-3
cdr3_aa: CASDMGAAGTDTQYF

v_call: TRBV6-5
j_call: TRBJ1-1
cdr3_aa: CASSYSGALNTEAFF

v_call: TRBV28
j_call: TRBJ2-5
cdr3_aa: CASSLGGPGETQYF

v_call: TRBV6-5
j_call: TRBJ2-1
cdr3_aa: CASTAGSSYNEQFF

v_call: TRBV19
j_call: TRBJ1-1
cdr3_aa: CASSTSRGKDTEAFF

v_call: TRBV27
j_call: TRBJ1-6
cdr3_aa: CASWEKNSPLHF

v_call: TRBV29-1
j_call: TRBJ1-1
cdr3_aa: CSVGGPQYTEAFF

v_call: TRBV3-1/TRBV3-2
j_call: TRBJ2-6
cdr3_aa: CASSQTGSGANVLTF

v_call: TRBV7-2
j_call: TRBJ1-6
cdr3_aa: CASSLRGTGSYNSPLHF

v_call: TRBV5-4
j_call: TRBJ1-1
cdr3_aa: CASTAWGGRTEAFF

v_call: TRBV7-2
j_call: TRBJ1-1
cdr3_aa: CASSLGGGRLTAEAFF

v_call: TRBV5-6
j_call: TRBJ2-7
cdr3_aa: CASRRGRGEEQYF

v_call: TRBV14
j_call: TRBJ1-1
cdr3_aa: CASSQQGGYTEAFF

v_call: TRBV7-9
j_call: TRBJ1-2
cdr3_aa: CASSFLDFTNYGYTF

v_call: TRBV11-2
j_call: TRBJ1-3
cdr3_aa: CASSLGRVSGNTIYF

v_call: TRBV2
j_call: TRBJ1-2
cdr3_aa: CASSEWVQGSGYTF

v_call: TRBV2
j_call: TRBJ1-3
cdr3_aa: CASSERYQGNSGNTIYF

v_call: TRBV27
j_call: TRBJ2-3
cdr3_aa: CASSSRGSGELGTQYF

v_call: TRBV4-2
j_call: TRBJ1-3
cdr3_aa: CASSQVDRVGNTIYF

v_call: TRBV18
j_call: TRBJ1-6
cdr3_aa: CASSPGSSPLHF

v_call: TRBV21-1
j_call: TRBJ2-1
cdr3_aa: CASSTDRTSGGAGNEQFF

v_call: TRBV6-2/TRBV6-3
j_call: TRBJ1-2
cdr3_aa: CASSWQGNGYTF

v_call: TRBV7-9
j_call: TRBJ1-5
cdr3_aa: CASSSTGSNQPQHF

v_call: TRBV2
j_call: TRBJ1-3
cdr3_aa: CASRGTGRYSGNTIYF

v_call: TRBV25-1
j_call: TRBJ2-7
cdr3_aa: CASSKRSGSSYEQYF

v_call: TRBV2
j_call: TRBJ1-4
cdr3_aa: CASMSYGGGEKLFF

v_call: TRBV6-2/TRBV6-3
j_call: TRBJ1-3
cdr3_aa: CASSYSRTAGGNTIYF

v_call: TRBV6-5
j_call: TRBJ1-3
cdr3_aa: CASETVGSGNTIYF